This is a list of T cell receptor beta chains from one sample in a study of Graves' ophthalmopathy and Graves' hyperthyroidism. One entry per CDR3 protein, called by TCRdb with MiXCR from the multiplex PCR reads. Of about 390,000 distinct CDR3 sequences in the sample, about a sixth are singletons; the top ten hold approximately 2.4%. The sequencing sample was made of peripheral blood. Receptor source: an adult woman with stable Graves' hyperthyroidism. Each CDR3 is given with its conserved first and last residue. D genes are given only for firm matches. Clone size appears in some rows only: once, few, many, or a class for an expanded clone.

clone_size,j_call,d_call,v_call,cdr3_aa,cdr3_nt
many,TRBJ2-6,NA,TRBV11-2,CASSLRELNSGANVLTF,TGTGCCAGCAGCTTGAGGGAGTTAAACTCTGGGGCCAACGTCCTGACTTTC
NA,TRBJ2-2,TRBD1,TRBV2,CASKGTANTGELFF,TGTGCCAGCAAAGGGACAGCGAACACCGGGGAGCTGTTTTTT
many,TRBJ1-1,NA,TRBV12-3/TRBV12-4,CASSRGGWDTEAFF,TGTGCCAGCAGCCGCGGGGGATGGGACACTGAAGCTTTCTTT
many,TRBJ2-5,NA,TRBV15,CATSTEGSVFQETQYF,TGTGCCACCAGCACAGAAGGGTCAGTATTTCAAGAGACCCAGTACTTC
many,TRBJ2-5,TRBD2,TRBV7-9,CASSPGGFQETQYF,TGTGCCAGCAGCCCGGGGGGATTCCAAGAGACCCAGTACTTC
many,TRBJ2-6,TRBD1,TRBV28,CASSLGTDISGANVLTF,TGTGCCAGCAGTTTGGGGACAGACATCTCTGGGGCCAACGTCCTGACTTTC
few,TRBJ1-2,NA,TRBV30,CAWTHQPGGYGYTF,TGTGCCTGGACCCATCAGCCGGGGGGCTATGGCTACACCTTC
many,TRBJ2-5,NA,TRBV7-3,CASSSQGRGETQYF,TGTGCCAGCAGCTCCCAGGGGAGAGGGGAGACCCAGTACTTC
NA,TRBJ1-1,NA,TRBV27,CASSSTGGLWEAFF,TGTGCCAGCAGCTCAACCGGGGGACTCTGGGAGGCTTTCTTT
NA,TRBJ1-1,TRBD1,TRBV11-2,CASSLSTAGQERKAFF,TGTGCCAGCAGTTTATCAACAGCCGGACAGGAAAGGAAAGCTTTCTTT
NA,TRBJ2-7,TRBD2,TRBV6-4,CASSGSQAGPPYEQYF,TGTGCCAGCAGTGGCTCCCAAGCGGGGCCGCCCTACGAGCAGTACTTC
many,TRBJ2-6,NA,TRBV6-2/TRBV6-3,CASSSPGTPLSGANVLTF,TGTGCCAGCAGCTCCCCCGGGACCCCCCTCTCTGGGGCCAACGTCCTGACTTTC
few,TRBJ2-5,NA,TRBV9,CASSGGAAEETQYF,TGTGCCAGCAGCGGGGGCGCCGCCGAAGAGACCCAGTACTTC
NA,TRBJ1-1,TRBD1,TRBV24-1,CATSVTGTDTEAFF,TGTGCCACCAGTGTAACCGGGACAGACACTGAAGCTTTCTTT
NA,TRBJ1-2,NA,TRBV12-3/TRBV12-4,CASSLLTPASYGYTF,TGTGCCAGCAGCCTACTGACCCCCGCTAGCTATGGCTACACCTTC
many,TRBJ2-5,NA,TRBV2,CASSEKLETQYF,TGTGCCAGCAGTGAAAAATTGGAGACCCAGTACTTC
many,TRBJ1-2,TRBD1,TRBV27,CASSTGQGANYGYTF,TGTGCCAGCAGTACCGGACAGGGGGCGAACTATGGCTACACCTTC
many,TRBJ2-7,NA,TRBV12-3/TRBV12-4,CASSLSGPGFYEQYF,TGTGCCAGCAGTTTGTCTGGTCCAGGGTTCTACGAGCAGTACTTC
few,TRBJ2-2,NA,TRBV30,CAWSGGSTGELFF,TGTGCCTGGAGTGGAGGCAGCACCGGGGAGCTGTTTTTT
NA,TRBJ2-2,NA,TRBV18,CASSPITGELFF,TGTGCCAGCTCACCCATAACCGGGGAGCTGTTTTTT
many,TRBJ2-4,NA,TRBV12-3/TRBV12-4,CASSPTGMREWAKNIQYF,TGTGCCAGCAGTCCGACAGGGATGCGGGAGTGGGCCAAAAACATTCAGTACTTC
many,TRBJ1-2,NA,TRBV4-1,CASSQDLGLYGYTF,TGCGCCAGCAGCCAAGACCTCGGACTCTATGGCTACACCTTC
many,TRBJ2-2,TRBD1,TRBV7-8,CASSSRTGYNTGELFF,TGTGCCAGCAGCTCCCGGACAGGTTATAACACCGGGGAGCTGTTTTTT
many,TRBJ2-7,TRBD2,TRBV28,CASRGTNGGYEQYF,TGTGCCAGCAGGGGGACTAACGGAGGGTACGAGCAGTACTTC
many,TRBJ2-5,TRBD2,TRBV20-1,CSARDGTSGEEETQYF,TGCAGTGCTAGAGATGGAACTAGCGGCGAGGAAGAGACCCAGTACTTC
many,TRBJ2-7,TRBD2,TRBV7-8,CASSLLRGAVLGYEQYF,TGTGCCAGCAGCTTATTGCGGGGGGCGGTATTGGGGTACGAGCAGTACTTC
many,TRBJ2-2,TRBD1,TRBV20-1,CSARQGAGELFF,TGCAGTGCCCGACAGGGGGCCGGGGAGCTGTTTTTT
NA,TRBJ2-7,TRBD1,TRBV20-1,CSAEDRGPLEQYF,TGCAGTGCTGAAGACAGGGGGCCTCTCGAGCAGTACTTC
many,TRBJ1-1,NA,TRBV28,CASSDGDTEAFF,TGTGCCAGCAGTGATGGTGACACTGAAGCTTTCTTT
many,TRBJ2-7,NA,TRBV6-2/TRBV6-3,CASSYAHEQYF,TGTGCCAGCAGTTACGCCCACGAGCAGTACTTC
few,TRBJ1-5,NA,TRBV6-1,CASSQVSNQPQHF,TGTGCCAGCAGCCAGGTGAGCAATCAGCCTCAGCATTTT
many,TRBJ2-2,TRBD2,TRBV6-2/TRBV6-3,CASSYFLAGGTGELFF,TGTGCCAGCAGTTACTTCCTAGCGGGAGGGACCGGGGAGCTGTTTTTT
few,TRBJ1-5,NA,TRBV6-2/TRBV6-3,CATGDGQPQHF,TGTGCCACAGGGGACGGCCAGCCCCAGCATTTT
many,TRBJ2-2,NA,TRBV18,CASSPPGQNTGELFF,TGTGCCAGCTCACCACCGGGACAGAACACCGGGGAGCTGTTTTTT
many,TRBJ2-7,TRBD1,TRBV7-8,CASSLGQGNVNEQYF,TGTGCCAGCAGCTTAGGACAGGGGAACGTGAACGAGCAGTACTTC
many,TRBJ2-7,TRBD1,TRBV20-1,CSAYRDRGIGEQYF,TGCAGTGCTTACAGGGACAGGGGAATAGGCGAGCAGTACTTC
many,TRBJ1-2,TRBD1,TRBV20-1,CRGGTEGFGYTF,TGCAGGGGCGGGACAGAGGGGTTTGGCTACACCTTC
few,TRBJ2-4,NA,TRBV5-8,CASSFGLAPGNIQYF,TGTGCCAGCAGCTTTGGACTCGCCCCCGGAAACATTCAGTACTTC
NA,TRBJ2-5,NA,TRBV4-1,CASSQAGTSEVETQYF,TGCGCCAGCAGCCAAGCCGGGACAAGCGAAGTGGAGACCCAGTACTTC
many,TRBJ1-1,TRBD1,TRBV7-2,CASSLRTGMNTEAFF,TGTGCCAGCAGCCTCCGGACAGGGATGAACACTGAAGCTTTCTTT
few,TRBJ2-7,NA,TRBV4-1,CASSQEFTGFSSYEQYF,TGCGCCAGCAGCCAAGAATTCACAGGTTTTAGCTCCTACGAGCAGTACTTC
many,TRBJ2-5,TRBD1,TRBV28,CASSPQGARRETQYF,TGTGCCAGCAGTCCGCAGGGGGCGCGGCGAGAGACCCAGTACTTC
NA,TRBJ1-6,NA,TRBV28,CASSFQPVQVLHF,TGTGCCAGCAGTTTTCAACCGGTCCAGGTCCTCCACTTT
many,TRBJ2-7,NA,TRBV25-1,CASSGSRGNYEQYF,TGTGCCAGCAGTGGTTCCAGAGGAAACTACGAGCAGTACTTC
many,TRBJ2-7,NA,TRBV7-9,CASSSDSLEQYF,TGTGCCAGCAGCTCTGACTCTCTCGAGCAGTACTTC
NA,TRBJ1-6,NA,TRBV12-3/TRBV12-4,CASSFGTPYNSPLHF,TGTGCCAGCAGTTTCGGGACCCCCTATAATTCACCCCTCCACTTT
NA,TRBJ1-1,TRBD1,TRBV30,CAWRKDRGPEAFF,TGTGCCTGGAGGAAGGACAGGGGCCCTGAAGCTTTCTTT
many,TRBJ1-2,TRBD1,TRBV29-1,CSVRDRVDYGYTF,TGCAGCGTTCGGGACAGGGTCGACTATGGCTACACCTTC
many,TRBJ2-4,NA,TRBV29-1,CSVANSGIQYF,TGCAGCGTTGCTAACAGTGGCATTCAGTACTTC